This TCR beta chain is drawn from a study of blood T cell repertoires in COVID-19. Study-level background: The United States, Italy and Spain supplied acute and convalescent COVID-19 samples.

Recruitment covered fewer than 25 US areas and drew participants whose ages spanned about 18 to 100 years. Resolution of symptoms, clearance, or two negative PCRs was present in recovered Cohort 3 donors. The V gene lost 7 bases and the J gene lost 7 bases, with 14 bases spanning the gap. The germline V gene encodes CDR1 MDHEN and CDR2 SYDVKM. The CDR3 has 13 residues. Authors' data handling: Researchers report that nucleated cell counts were estimated from reference gene primer amplification. Sequencing used immunoSEQ multiplex PCR; TCRdb keeps in-frame clones, though not all of them. D and trimming were read from the DNA, whereas the V and J calls and clone size are those reported in that table. The table records about 310,000 clones, around 91% of them present only once.

V gene TRBV28 combines with J gene TRBJ1-5, with D tentatively TRBD1 (6 bases). The clonotype comes from a woman between 35 and 50 years old who had recovered from COVID-19. The sequenced sample consisted of PBMCs or T cells enriched from blood (not recorded which). CDR3 region: CASTPGERQPQHF. In nucleotides, the CDR3 is TGTGCCAGCACTCCAGGGGAACGGCAGCCCCAGCATTTT.